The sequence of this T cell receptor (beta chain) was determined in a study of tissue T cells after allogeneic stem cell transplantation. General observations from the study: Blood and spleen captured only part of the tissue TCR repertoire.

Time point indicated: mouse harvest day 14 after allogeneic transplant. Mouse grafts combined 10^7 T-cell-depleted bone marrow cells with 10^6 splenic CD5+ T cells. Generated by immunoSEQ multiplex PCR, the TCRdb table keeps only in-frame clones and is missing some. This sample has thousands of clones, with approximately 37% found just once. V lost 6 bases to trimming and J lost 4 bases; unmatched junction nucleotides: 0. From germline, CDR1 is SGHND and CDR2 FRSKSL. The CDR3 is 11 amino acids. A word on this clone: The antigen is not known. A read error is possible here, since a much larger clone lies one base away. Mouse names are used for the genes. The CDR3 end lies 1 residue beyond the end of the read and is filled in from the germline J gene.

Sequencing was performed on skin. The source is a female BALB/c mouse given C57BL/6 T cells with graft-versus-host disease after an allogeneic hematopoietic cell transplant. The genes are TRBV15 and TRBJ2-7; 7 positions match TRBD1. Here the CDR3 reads CASRGQYEQYF. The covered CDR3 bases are TGTGCCAGCAGGGGACAGTATGAACAGTAC.